What follows are 20 T cell receptor beta chains derived from one specimen sequenced in a study of blood T cell repertoires in COVID-19. Method: immunoSEQ multiplex PCR; TCRdb's copy keeps in-frame clones and lacks some. The data hold around 140,000 clones, with 60% to 85% observed a single time. Sequenced: peripheral blood. Every receptor here comes from a woman aged 55 to 70 with acute or convalescent COVID-19.

The V call is TRBV7-8, the J call TRBJ1-2, with a possible D match to TRBD1 (5 bases). Per the germline V gene, CDR1 is SGHVS and CDR2 is FQNEAQ. The CDR3 extends over 13 amino acids. With 3 bases removed from V and 4 bases from J, the gap between germline ends came to 9 bases. As DNA, the CDR3 is TGTGCCAGCAGCTTCCAGGGTACCTATGGCTACACCTTC. Encoded protein: CASSFQGTYGYTF.

CDR3 in amino acids: CASSLGGRGLYNEQFF. Here the CDR3 DNA reads TGTGCCAGCAGCTTAGGCGGGAGAGGATTATACAATGAGCAGTTCTTC. The chain has TRBV7-8 and TRBJ2-1; TRBD2 matches 7 bases. V gave up 1 base and J gave up 4 bases; unmatched junction bases: 7. Germline CDR1 is SGHVS and CDR2 is FQNEAQ. CDR3 length: 16 residues.

The chain links TRBV28 to TRBJ1-1, with D unresolved. This CDR3 spans 16 amino acids. Germline V gives CDR1 MDHEN, CDR2 SYDVKM. Trimming removed 5 bases at V and 0 bases at J, with 16 bases between. In DNA, the CDR3 is TGTGCCAGCAGTCTCCGGGATCTTATCATGAACACTGAAGCTTTCTTT. Protein sequence: CASSLRDLIMNTEAFF.

The rearrangement uses TRBV28 and TRBJ1-2, with D perhaps matching TRBD1 (5 bases). The V and J ends lost 6 bases and 1 base respectively, with 15 bases between them. This CDR3 is 15 amino acids long. In germline, CDR1 is MDHEN, CDR2 SYDVKM. The CDR3 DNA reads TGTGCCAGCAGAGATGACAGTTCACATAACTATGGCTACACCTTC. Encoded protein: CASRDDSSHNYGYTF.

The chain links TRBV7-8 to TRBJ2-2; TRBD1 aligns across 9 bases. In germline, CDR1 is SGHVS, CDR2 FQNEAQ. CDR3 length equals 18 residues. With 5 bases clipped from V and 2 bases from J, the junction kept 12 bases outside the gene matches. The CDR3 spells CASSPHFRDRANTGELFF. CDR3 in DNA: TGTGCCAGCAGCCCCCATTTTCGGGACAGGGCTAACACCGGGGAGCTGTTTTTT.

Only one count was recorded for this clone. The CDR3 DNA follows: TGCGCCAGCAGCTTGACGGAGACAGTGCGCTATGGCTACACCTTC. Its protein product is CASSLTETVRYGYTF. V is TRBV5-1 and J is TRBJ1-2; TRBD1 might be the D (5 bases). Trimming left V 1 base short and J 4 bases short, with 14 bases between. This CDR3 contains 15 residues. Germline V CDR1 and CDR2: SGHRS, YFSETQ.

This clone was observed a handful of times. The chain employs TRBV5-1 and TRBJ1-2, with D uncertain. This CDR3 contains 14 residues. Germline-derived CDR1 and CDR2 are SGHRS and YFSETQ. V was cut by 0 bases and J by 3 bases, with 9 bases left in between. The CDR3 reads CASSLALADYGYTF. The DNA of the CDR3 is TGCGCCAGCAGCTTGGCCTTGGCAGACTATGGCTACACCTTC.

The chain links TRBV5-6 to TRBJ2-3; TRBD2 is a possible D gene (6 bases). The V and J ends lost 1 base and 0 bases respectively, with 15 bases between them. This CDR3 spans 17 amino acids. Germline CDR1 reads SGHDT; CDR2 reads YYEEEE. The CDR3 here is CASSLLFSGGSTDTQYF. The CDR3 DNA reads TGTGCCAGCAGCTTGTTGTTTAGCGGAGGGAGCACAGATACGCAGTATTTT.

J is TRBJ2-5 and V is TRBV12-3 or TRBV12-4; D call uncertain. V lost 2 bases to trimming and J lost 4 bases, with 5 bases between them. The CDR3 length is 12 residues. The CDR3, as DNA: TGTGCCAGCAGTTTATTGAGAGAGACCCAGTACTTC. Translated, it gives CASSLLRETQYF.

The chain couples TRBV28 to TRBJ1-4; 7 bases are shared with TRBD1. The CDR3 contains 15 residues. Germline-derived CDR1 and CDR2 are MDHEN and SYDVKM. With 1 base clipped from V and 8 bases from J, the junction kept 7 bases outside the gene matches. DNA for the CDR3: TGTGCCAGCAGTTTATATTCCAGGGGGACGGAAAAACTGTTTTTT. This translates into CASSLYSRGTEKLFF.

The chain couples TRBV3-1 (or the pseudogene TRBV3-2) to TRBJ1-2; D might be TRBD1 (6 bases). Trimming cost V 3 bases and J 7 bases, with 6 bases left between them. From germline, CDR1 is LGHDT and CDR2 YNNKEL (reference sequence). The CDR3 covers 11 residues. For the CDR3, the DNA is TGTGCCAGCAGCCAGGGGGCTGGCTACACCTTC. Protein sequence: CASSQGAGYTF.

The genes are TRBV11-2 and TRBJ2-1; 10 bases match TRBD2. Trimming removed 0 bases from V and 10 bases from J; junction bases left unmatched: 6. Looked up from germline, CDR1 is SGHAT and CDR2 is FQNNGV. This CDR3 has 15 amino acids. The CDR3: CASSLEAGGPREQFF. The CDR3 coding sequence is TGTGCCAGCAGCTTAGAAGCGGGAGGGCCGAGGGAGCAGTTCTTC. The full variable domain, rest sourced from reference TRBV11-2 and TRBJ2-1, is EAGVAQSPRYKIIEKRQSVAFWCNPISGHATLYWYQQILGQGPKLLIQFQNNGVVDDSQLPKDRFSAERLKGVDSTLKIQPAKLEDSAVYLCASSLEAGGPREQFFGPGTRLTVL.

The V call is TRBV20-1, the J call TRBJ2-5; tentative D call: TRBD2 (6 bases). The CDR3 is 16 residues long. Trimming took 4 bases from V and 4 from J, leaving 22 bases between them. CDR1 is DFQATT and CDR2 is SNEGSKA in the germline V gene (reference sequence). The CDR3 reads CSANEPLARSSETQYF. The CDR3, as DNA: TGCAGTGCTAATGAGCCACTAGCACGGAGCTCAGAGACCCAGTACTTC.

V usage is TRBV7-8 and J usage is TRBJ1-5, with a tentative D call TRBD1 (5 bases). V gave up 3 bases and J gave up 5 bases, with 14 bases separating them. CDR3 length: 15 amino acids. CDR1 and CDR2 (germline): SGHVS, FQNEAQ. The CDR3 sequence: CASSFDSASHQPQHF. As DNA, the CDR3 is TGTGCCAGCAGCTTTGACAGCGCCTCTCATCAGCCCCAGCATTTT.

V usage is TRBV5-6 and J usage is TRBJ2-3; TRBD2 matches at 7 bases. The CDR3 sequence is 15 residues long. Germline CDR1 SGHDT, CDR2 YYEEEE. Losses at the gene ends were 4 bases for V and 0 bases for J; bases not matched to a gene: 5. DNA of the CDR3: TGTGCCAGCAGCCCAGCGGGGTTCAGCACAGATACGCAGTATTTT. Its translation: CASSPAGFSTDTQYF. The full variable domain, rest sourced from reference TRBV5-6 and TRBJ2-3, is DAGVTQSPTHLIKTRGQQVTLRCSPKSGHDTVSWYQQALGQGPQFIFQYYEEEERQRGNFPDRFSGHQFPNYSSELNVNALLLGDSALYLCASSPAGFSTDTQYFGPGTRLTVL.

CDR3 sequence: CASSYLGSQETQYF. The CDR3 coding sequence is TGTGCCAGCAGCTACTTGGGGAGCCAAGAGACCCAGTACTTC. The chain carries TRBV28 and TRBJ2-5; D might be TRBD2 (5 bases). This CDR3 comprises 14 residues. The germline V and J ends were trimmed by 6 bases and 1 base, with 12 bases remaining between them. Germline values: CDR1 MDHEN, CDR2 SYDVKM.

The chain recombines TRBV9 with TRBJ2-1; D is unclear. CDR3 size: 14 residues. Trimming took 3 bases from V and 3 from J, leaving 10 bases between them. Germline V gives CDR1 SGDLS, CDR2 YYNGEE. CDR3 sequence: CASSASGFYNEQFF. CDR3 in DNA: TGTGCCAGCAGCGCCTCAGGATTCTACAATGAGCAGTTCTTC.

For the CDR3, the DNA is TGTGCCAGTAGTGTCCCCCTCAGGGTTATCAAGCCCCAGCATTTT. Protein product: CASSVPLRVIKPQHF. This rearrangement joins TRBV19 to TRBJ1-5; tentatively, D is TRBD1 (5 bases). With 5 bases removed from V and 8 bases from J, the gap between germline ends came to 19 bases. CDR1 and CDR2 (germline): LNHDA, SQIVND (reference sequence). CDR3 length: 15 residues.

The chain uses TRBV5-6 and TRBJ2-7; 8 nucleotides match TRBD2. CDR1 and CDR2 from the germline V gene are SGHDT and YYEEEE. Trimming removed 4 bases from V and 2 bases from J; junction bases left unmatched: 8. This CDR3 contains 15 residues. In DNA, the CDR3 is TGTGCCAGCAGCGTGGGCGGGGGGAGTCCCTACGAGCAGTACTTC. It translates to CASSVGGGSPYEQYF.

The chain carries TRBV28 and TRBJ2-7, with 8 bases aligning to TRBD2. There are 16 residues in the CDR3. Looked up from germline, CDR1 is MDHEN and CDR2 is SYDVKM. V shed 3 bases, J shed 4 bases, and the junction held 11 bases outside the gene matches. CDR3 nucleotide sequence: TGTGCCAGCAGTTTCGACCCAAGCGGGAGTCGGTACGAGCAGTACTTC. Amino acid sequence: CASSFDPSGSRYEQYF. The full variable domain, with the rest looked up from reference TRBV28 and TRBJ2-7, is DVKVTQSSRYLVKRTGEKVFLECVQDMDHENMFWYRQDPGLGLRLIYFSYDVKMKEKGDIPEGYSVSREKKERFSLILESASTNQTSMYLCASSFDPSGSRYEQYFGPGTRLTVT.